The 20 T cell receptor beta chains below all came from one sample that was sequenced in a study of T-cell reconstitution after alpha-beta-depleted transplantation in children. Unique molecular identifiers were incorporated during preparation of the TCRbeta library. MiXCR, run by TCRdb on the PCR reads, gives a single entry per CDR3 protein. Found here are 440,000 or so distinct CDR3 sequences, 43% of them singletons; the top ten hold 25% to 30%. Specimen: PBMCs, collected before TCRalphabeta/CD19-depleted stem cell transplant. The receptors come from a girl aged 2-10 years with aplastic anemia, due to receive a stem cell transplant.

The chain carries TRBV12-3 or TRBV12-4 and TRBJ2-7; 9 bases align to TRBD2. This CDR3 is built from 15 residues. J lost 3 bases, V lost 2 bases, and 5 bases had no gene match. The CDR3 bases are TGTGCCAGCAGTTTAAAGTCTAGCGGGAACTACGAGCAGTACTTC. Amino acids: CASSLKSSGNYEQYF.

The rearrangement joins TRBV6-1 to TRBJ2-7, with D hard to call. The germline gives CDR1 MNHNS, CDR2 SASEGT. CDR3 length: 13 residues. Trimming pared 8 bases from V and 0 bases from J, leaving 11 bases between. For the CDR3, the DNA is TGTGCCAGCCTCAACATCAACTCCTACGAGCAGTACTTC. As protein: CASLNINSYEQYF.

At least ten counts were recorded for this clonotype. This chain uses TRBV6-2 or TRBV6-3 with TRBJ2-5; 9 bases fit TRBD2. The V and J ends lost 0 bases and 2 bases, in that order; junction bases with no gene match: 22. The CDR3 has 22 amino acids. CDR1 MNHEY and CDR2 SVGEGT come from the germline V gene. This CDR3 reads CASSYSNAGWTAGGRGQETQYF. CDR3 bases: TGTGCCAGCAGTTACTCGAATGCAGGCTGGACGGCGGGAGGGAGGGGTCAAGAGACCCAGTACTTC.

The rearrangement joins TRBV20-1 to TRBJ2-7; D is possibly TRBD2 (6 bases). CDR3 length: 13 residues. Germline V gene data show CDR1 as DFQATT and CDR2 as SNEGSKA (reference sequence). The ends were cut back, 3 bases at V and 5 bases at J, with 14 bases in the middle. The CDR3 spells CSASGSDWNEQYF. In DNA form, the CDR3 reads TGCAGTGCTAGCGGGAGTGATTGGAACGAGCAGTACTTC.

CDR3 protein: CSAIDRTVPYEQYF. In nucleotides, the CDR3 is TGCAGTGCTATCGATAGGACAGTTCCTTACGAGCAGTACTTC. The gene calls are TRBV20-1 and TRBJ2-7, with D perhaps matching TRBD1 (6 bases). CDR3 length: 14 residues. The V end lost 4 bases, the J end lost 4 bases, and 17 bases lay between the germline ends. CDR1 DFQATT and CDR2 SNEGSKA come from the germline V gene (reference sequence).

There are a few counts of this clonotype. The chain is built from TRBV5-1 and TRBJ2-2; 9 bases align to TRBD1. V gave up 7 bases and J gave up 3 bases; unmatched junction bases: 1. This CDR3 has 13 residues. CDR1 is SGHRS, CDR2 YFSETQ, per germline. CDR3 in DNA: TGCGCCAGCCGGACAGGGGACACCGGGGAGCTGTTTTTT. This translates into CASRTGDTGELFF.

This clonotype has only a few counts. The V and J genes are TRBV6-5 and TRBJ2-1; TRBD1 might be the D (6 bases). The germline V gene encodes CDR1 MNHEY and CDR2 SVGAGI. This CDR3 comprises 16 residues. The V and J ends lost 0 bases and 6 bases respectively, with 15 bases between them. The CDR3 sequence is CASSYSGSGEGNEQFF. The CDR3, as DNA: TGTGCCAGCAGTTACTCTGGGTCAGGGGAAGGCAATGAGCAGTTCTTC.

This clonotype was detected ten times or more. Just one base apart from a much larger clone, this may be a read error. The V gene is TRBV5-5, the J gene TRBJ1-1, with D hard to call. Trimming removed 5 bases at V and 1 base at J, with 9 bases between. The CDR3 has 13 residues. Germline V gives CDR1 SGHKS, CDR2 YYEKEE (reference sequence). CDR3 bases: TGTGCCAGCAGTTTTGGGCAGAACACTGAAGCTTTCTTT. It is translated as CASSFGQNTEAFF.

The chain couples TRBV7-9 to TRBJ2-3, with 11 bases lining up with TRBD2. The CDR3 has 16 residues. Per germline, CDR1 SEHNR and CDR2 FQNEAQ (reference sequence). With V trimmed by 5 bases and J by 4 bases, 8 bases remained unmatched. The CDR3 DNA reads TGTGCCAGCAGCCCTACTAGCGGGAGAGTACCAGATACGCAGTATTTT. Amino acids: CASSPTSGRVPDTQYF.

This clonotype was observed a handful of times. The V gene is TRBV12-3 or TRBV12-4, the J gene TRBJ1-5, with D possibly TRBD1 on 6 matching bases. V lost 4 bases to trimming and J lost 1 base, with 11 bases between them. The CDR3 is 15 amino acids. CDR3 in amino acids: CASSSTRGSNQPQHF. The CDR3 DNA reads as TGTGCCAGCAGTTCAACCAGGGGAAGCAATCAGCCCCAGCATTTT.

V gene TRBV12-3 or TRBV12-4 combines with J gene TRBJ2-7; 7 bases fit TRBD1. The CDR3 runs 11 residues. V shed 7 bases and J 7 bases; nucleotides not matched to a gene: 4. The CDR3 sequence is CASTPGGEQYF. The CDR3 DNA is TGTGCCAGCACTCCAGGGGGAGAGCAGTACTTC.

This clonotype has more than one count but fewer than ten. The chain is built from TRBV20-1 and TRBJ1-1; 8 bases are a match to TRBD1. Germline V gives CDR1 DFQATT, CDR2 SNEGSKA (reference sequence). Unmatched junction bases numbered 9, after V lost 5 bases and J lost 4 bases. This CDR3 comprises 14 residues. CDR3: CSALNGQGGTEAFF. DNA for the CDR3: TGCAGTGCTTTAAACGGACAGGGCGGCACTGAAGCTTTCTTT.

This clonotype was found a few times. V and J are TRBV9 and TRBJ2-1; 9 positions match TRBD2. The CDR3 covers 19 residues. Germline CDR1 and CDR2: SGDLS and YYNGEE. J was trimmed by 0 bases and V by 0 bases; bases with no gene match: 10. CDR3 sequence: CASSVEAGGTISSYNEQFF. CDR3 nucleotide sequence: TGTGCCAGCAGCGTAGAGGCGGGAGGGACAATTAGCTCCTACAATGAGCAGTTCTTC.

The chain combines TRBV4-1 with TRBJ2-7; 10 positions match TRBD2. This CDR3 has 16 residues. The V segment lost 2 bases and the J segment 0 bases; nucleotides outside the gene matches: 4. Germline CDR1 reads MGHRA; CDR2 reads YSYEKL. The CDR3 bases are TGCGCCAGCAGCCAAACCGGGACTAGCGTCTCCTACGAGCAGTACTTC. It codes for CASSQTGTSVSYEQYF.

At least ten counts were recorded for this clonotype. The chain carries TRBV12-3 or TRBV12-4 and TRBJ2-2, with D maybe TRBD2 (5 bases). CDR3 size: 15 residues. V dropped 1 base and J dropped 4 bases, with 10 bases sitting between them. The CDR3: CASSLGLAVTGELFF. In nucleotides, the CDR3 is TGTGCCAGCAGTTTAGGTCTAGCTGTCACCGGGGAGCTGTTTTTT.

V is TRBV6-5 and J is TRBJ2-7; D not certain. V dropped 2 bases and J dropped 3 bases, with 11 bases sitting between them. The germline V gene encodes CDR1 MNHEY and CDR2 SVGAGI. The CDR3 extends over 14 amino acids. The CDR3 spells CASSYVGGHYEQYF. Written as DNA, the CDR3 is TGTGCCAGCAGTTACGTCGGCGGTCACTACGAGCAGTACTTC.

This clonotype was found a few times. V gene TRBV27 combines with J gene TRBJ1-2; weak D call: TRBD1 (5 bases). CDR1 and CDR2 from the germline V gene are MNHEY and SMNVEV (reference sequence). The CDR3 spans 13 residues. Trimming stripped 6 bases from V and 3 bases from J, with 11 bases between. The CDR3 reads CASRIGEDYGYTF. CDR3 bases: TGTGCCAGCAGAATAGGGGAGGACTATGGCTACACCTTC.

This rearrangement joins TRBV13 to TRBJ2-3; no firm D call. This CDR3 has 14 amino acids. Trimming cost V 3 bases and J 2 bases, with 9 bases left between them. From germline, CDR1 is PRHDT and CDR2 FYEKMQ (reference sequence). CDR3 region: CASSFRKDTDTQYF. CDR3 sequence (DNA): TGTGCCAGCAGCTTTCGGAAGGACACAGATACGCAGTATTTT.

This clonotype was recorded many times. The CDR3 loop is CSVGTGTTNEKLFF. The CDR3, as DNA: TGCAGCGTTGGGACAGGCACGACTAATGAAAAACTGTTTTTT. The chain employs TRBV29-1 and TRBJ1-4; 7 bases agree with TRBD1. Germline values: CDR1 SQVTM, CDR2 ANQGSEA. This CDR3 region has 14 residues. J gave up 2 bases and V 4 bases, and 4 bases lay outside the gene matches.

The J gene is TRBJ2-3, the V gene TRBV9; the match to TRBD2 covers 8 bases. Germline V CDR1 and CDR2: SGDLS, YYNGEE. The junction had 5 bases not matched to a gene; V was cut back by 4 bases and J by 1 base. There are 15 residues in the CDR3. CDR3 bases: TGTGCCAGCAGCATCAGCGGGGGTCGCACAGATACGCAGTATTTT. Protein product: CASSISGGRTDTQYF.